The present entry profiles one T cell receptor beta chain with its context. This specimen comes from a study of blood T cell repertoires in COVID-19. TCRdb's copy holds only in-frame clones and misses some; the assay was immunoSEQ multiplex PCR. The sample lists approximately 340,000 clones; more than 85% were seen once. The CDR3 has 15 residues. From germline, CDR1 is LNHDA and CDR2 SQIVND (reference sequence). Between the trimmed V and J ends, which lost 6 bases and 0 bases, there was a span of 14 bases. The receptor was isolated from a woman in her thirties or forties who had been exposed to COVID-19. The V gene is TRBV19, the J gene TRBJ1-1; no clear D gene. Sequencing was carried out using PBMCs or T cells enriched from blood (not recorded which). CDR3 DNA: TGTGCCAGTAGAAGTAGAGGATACATGAACACTGAAGCTTTCTTT. Its protein product is CASRSRGYMNTEAFF.